Listed here is a single T cell receptor (beta chain). Its specificity is not known. The data are from a study of post-analysis software for immune sequencing data. Findings and caveats of the study: For normalized Chao1 diversity, multiple sclerosis patients scored significantly lower than controls did. Patients had higher frequencies than controls of about 5 TRBV segments, including TRBV5-6, TRBV5-1 and TRBV20-1.

The germline gives CDR1 SGHTA, CDR2 FQGNSA. The V end was cut by 1 base, the J end by 1 base, with 12 bases between. The CDR3 has 16 amino acids. Included in the TCR beta cDNA libraries were unique molecular identifiers. One entry per CDR3 protein, called by TCRdb with MiXCR from the PCR reads. Of 400,000 to 500,000 distinct CDR3 sequences detected, roughly 38% appear once; the ten largest clones hold roughly 8.2%. The sample consisted of blood. This receptor was identified in a girl aged 2 to 10 with multiple sclerosis. The V call is TRBV7-2, the J call TRBJ2-3, with D perhaps matching TRBD2 (5 bases). The CDR3 DNA reads TGTGCCAGCAGCTTAGGGGTTAGCGCGGGCACAGATACGCAGTATTTT. Its protein product is CASSLGVSAGTDTQYF.